What follows are 11 T cell receptor beta chains derived from one specimen sequenced in a study of blood T cell dynamics during melanoma immunotherapy. The time point denotes: week 3, after first cycle of checkpoint inhibitor. Clones were read by immunoSEQ multiplex PCR, and TCRdb kept only the in-frame ones, dropping some. The data contain around 12,000 clones, 88% of them singletons. The sample here was blood, taken from a patient treated with checkpoint blockade. The receptors were sampled from a human donor with melanoma.

The V call is TRBV6-6, the J call TRBJ2-5, with 13 bases identical to TRBD2. V lost 4 bases and J lost 4; bases outside the gene matches: 3. The germline CDR1 and CDR2 sequences are MNHNY and SVGAGI (reference sequence). This CDR3 is 15 amino acids long. DNA of the CDR3: TGTGCCAGCAGTTTTCGACTAGCGGGGGGAGAGACCCAGTACTTC. Translating it yields CASSFRLAGGETQYF.

The chain uses TRBV29-1 and TRBJ2-1, with D possibly TRBD1 on 5 matching bases. The germline CDR1 and CDR2 sequences are SQVTM and ANQGSEA. The CDR3 runs to 12 residues. Trimming left V 4 bases short and J 5 bases short, with 9 bases between. The CDR3 reads CSVVGRNNEQFF. The CDR3 nucleotides are TGCAGCGTTGTGGGGCGCAACAATGAGCAGTTCTTC.

The chain joins TRBV6-5 to TRBJ2-5; D call uncertain. The CDR3 is 14 amino acids. V was trimmed by 6 bases and J by 0 bases, leaving 11 bases between them. In germline, CDR1 is MNHEY, CDR2 SVGAGI. The CDR3 sequence: CASSPSYNQETQYF. The CDR3 region has the DNA TGTGCCAGCAGCCCAAGCTATAACCAAGAGACCCAGTACTTC.

This chain links TRBV11-3 with TRBJ2-5; D not certain. The CDR3 consists of 13 residues. Trimming shortened V by 3 bases and J by 1 base, and 6 bases separated the two germline ends. Germline lookup yields CDR1 SGHNT and CDR2 YENEEA. CDR3 sequence (DNA): TGTGCCAGCAGCTTCGGGTTCCAAGAGACCCAGTACTTC. Amino acid sequence: CASSFGFQETQYF.

V usage is TRBV7-8 and J usage is TRBJ2-7; possibly TRBD2 for D (6 bases). CDR1 SGHVS and CDR2 FQNEAQ come from the germline V gene. The CDR3 sequence is 15 residues long. The ends were cut back, 4 bases at V and 3 bases at J, with 16 bases in the middle. The CDR3 is CASSSLPGGVYEQYF. The CDR3 nucleotides are TGTGCCAGCAGCTCCCTTCCAGGAGGGGTCTACGAGCAGTACTTC.

The J gene is TRBJ1-5, the V gene TRBV2; 8 bases are a match to TRBD1. Unmatched junction bases numbered 1, after V lost 1 base and J lost 5 bases. CDR1 SNHLY and CDR2 FYNNEI come from the germline V gene. The CDR3 loop spans 14 amino acids. The CDR3 region has the DNA TGTGCCAGCAGTGAAGGACAGGGGCATCAGCCCCAGCATTTT. It specifies CASSEGQGHQPQHF. The whole variable domain, remainder taken from reference TRBV2 and TRBJ1-5, is EPEVTQTPSHQVTQMGQEVILRCVPISNHLYFYWYRQILGQKVEFLVSFYNNEISEKSEIFDDQFSVERPDGSNFTLKIRSTKLEDSAMYFCASSEGQGHQPQHFGDGTRLSIL.

This chain uses TRBV4-3 with TRBJ1-2, with D possibly being TRBD1 (5 bases). Germline V lookup: CDR1 LGHNA, CDR2 YSLEER. The CDR3 is 14 residues long. Trimming took off 0 bases at V and 8 bases at J, with 13 bases between the two ends. CDR3 sequence (DNA): TGCGCCAGCAGCCAAGATCGGGACTTGTTCGGCTACACCTTC. As protein: CASSQDRDLFGYTF.

The V gene is TRBV30, the J gene TRBJ2-5; 10 bases align to TRBD1. Germline lookup yields CDR1 GTSNPN and CDR2 SVGIG (reference sequence). The J segment lost 4 bases and the V segment lost 3 bases, leaving 8 bases of the junction unmatched. The CDR3 sequence is 15 residues long. The DNA for the CDR3 is TGTGCCTGGAGCCCCTGGGGACAGGGGACAGAGACCCAGTACTTC. Protein: CAWSPWGQGTETQYF.

The rearrangement links TRBV15 to TRBJ2-1; D is unclear. The CDR3 sequence is 13 residues long. Germline values: CDR1 LNHNV, CDR2 YYDKDF (reference sequence). Trimming left V 6 bases short and J 3 bases short, with 9 bases between. Here the CDR3 reads CATSITFYNEQFF. CDR3 DNA sequence: TGTGCCACCAGTATCACGTTCTACAATGAGCAGTTCTTC.

The rearrangement uses TRBV6-4 and TRBJ2-1; D remains unclear. CDR1 is MRHNA, CDR2 SNTAGT, per germline. The CDR3 is 14 residues long. Trimming pared 3 bases from V and 6 bases from J, leaving 12 bases between. The CDR3 region is CASSEILFLNEQFF. CDR3 DNA sequence: TGTGCCAGCAGTGAGATTCTTTTCCTCAATGAGCAGTTCTTC.

The chain employs TRBV6-1 and TRBJ1-1; weak D call: TRBD1 (6 bases). CDR1 and CDR2 (germline): MNHNS, SASEGT. Trimming removed 4 bases from V and 1 base from J, with 13 bases in between. This CDR3 is built from 15 residues. DNA of the CDR3: TGTGCCAGCAGTGCCTTGGGACACCAGAACACTGAAGCTTTCTTT. This codes for CASSALGHQNTEAFF.